The present entry profiles one T cell receptor (beta chain) with its context. This specimen comes from a study of cytomegalovirus exposure and HLA in healthy donors. Primers: 60 Vbeta forward and 13 Jbeta reverse. The protocol was immunoSEQ multiplex PCR, while the TCRdb copy is restricted to in-frame clones and leaves out a portion. Among roughly 200,000 clones, approximately 79% were seen once, and the ten largest hold approximately 4%. The sequenced material came from PBMCs. This receptor was identified in a woman aged 25 to 39 in good health and CMV-seropositive.

The chain's CDR3 is CASSVGRGTYEQYF. Written as DNA, the CDR3 is TGTGCCAGCAGCGTAGGCAGGGGTACCTACGAGCAGTACTTC. The chain carries TRBV9 and TRBJ2-7, with D tentatively TRBD1 (6 bases). V lost 0 bases and J lost 2, with 9 bases in between. The CDR3 loop spans 14 amino acids. Germline V lookup: CDR1 SGDLS, CDR2 YYNGEE.